This TCR beta chain derives from a study of shared clonotypes between healthy human individuals. This clone was seen only once. The length of the CDR3 is 13 residues. CDR1 is MDHEN and CDR2 is SYDVKM in the germline V gene. Between the trimmed V and J ends, which lost 2 bases and 5 bases, there was a span of 9 bases. The method was immunoSEQ multiplex PCR; TCRdb's version includes in-frame clones alone and lacks a portion of them. The sample has approximately 980,000 clones, about 80% seen once. J is TRBJ1-2 and V is TRBV28; the D is unclear. This receptor was obtained from a man younger than 35 in good health. The sequencing input was memory CD4+ T cells sorted from blood. Subset specified: CD45RA-negative fraction. The CDR3 loop is CASSLGSEYGYTF. In DNA, the CDR3 is TGTGCCAGCAGTTTAGGCTCGGAATATGGCTACACCTTC.